A selection of T cell receptor beta chains follows, all from one sample in a study of a mutant IDH1 vaccine in newly diagnosed glioma. Libraries were prepared by immunoSEQ multiplex PCR; TCRdb keeps only in-frame clonotypes and omits some of them. Seen here are around 66,000 clones, about 80% observed once, and the top ten hold approximately 5.9%. These receptors are not linked to any known antigen. The source material was PBMCs, sampled from a glioma patient whose treatment included an IDH1 peptide vaccine. The receptors derive from a man between 50 and 59 years old with glioma. The CDR3 runs from the conserved cysteine through the conserved F or W. A D gene is named only where the DNA matches it firmly. Not every row has a clone size; where given, it reads once, few, many or a size class.

NA | TRBJ2-5 | TRBV5-1 | NA | TGCGCCAGCAGCTTTTCCCCAGGAAGGGAGACCCAGTACTTC | CASSFSPGRETQYF
NA | TRBJ2-1 | TRBV7-8 | NA | TGTGCCAGCAGACGACTCCGGATGTCCTACAATGAGCAGTTCTTC | CASRRLRMSYNEQFF
NA | TRBJ2-5 | TRBV5-1 | TRBD2 | TGCGCCAGCAGCTTGAGCGCTAGCGGGGCACAAGAGACCCAGTACTTC | CASSLSASGAQETQYF
NA | TRBJ1-1 | TRBV2 | NA | TGTGCCAGCAGTTTTATCGCCGCGAACACTGAAGCTTTCTTT | CASSFIAANTEAFF
NA | TRBJ1-3 | TRBV4-1 | NA | TGCGCCAGCAGCCAAGATAGGCGATCTGGAAACACCATATATTTT | CASSQDRRSGNTIYF
NA | TRBJ2-2 | TRBV6-1 | NA | TGTGCCAGCAGGCAGGGGAACACCGGGGAGCTGTTTTTT | CASRQGNTGELFF
few | TRBJ2-3 | TRBV5-1 | NA | TGCGCCAGCAGCTTGGCAGGGCGAGGCACAGATACGCAGTATTTT | CASSLAGRGTDTQYF
NA | TRBJ1-3 | TRBV5-6 | NA | TGTGCCAGCAGCTTGGCCGGGACCGCGGCCGTAGGAAACACCATATATTTT | CASSLAGTAAVGNTIYF
NA | TRBJ2-7 | TRBV7-8 | NA | TGTGCCAGCAGCTACCTATCCTACGAGCAGTACTTC | CASSYLSYEQYF
NA | TRBJ1-2 | TRBV4-3 | TRBD1 | TGCGCCAGCAGCCAAGATATCTCGACAGGGGATGACGAGGGTTATGGCTACACCTTC | CASSQDISTGDDEGYGYTF
NA | TRBJ1-2 | TRBV7-6 | NA | TGTGCCAGCAGCTTAGGGGCAGGGAGCGGCTACACCTTC | CASSLGAGSGYTF
NA | TRBJ1-1 | TRBV5-1 | NA | TGCGCCAGCAGCTTGGGCAGGGGGAACACTGAAGCTTTCTTT | CASSLGRGNTEAFF
NA | TRBJ1-1 | TRBV27 | NA | TGTGCCAGCAGTATTTTTGGGGGGAAGAACACTGAAGCTTTCTTT | CASSIFGGKNTEAFF
NA | TRBJ2-5 | TRBV4-2 | NA | TGTGCCAGCAGCCGGGATCCTAAAGGGCCCACCGGGGAGACCCAGTACTTC | CASSRDPKGPTGETQYF
NA | TRBJ1-2 | TRBV30 | NA | TGTGCCTGGAGTGTACGGGCTTATGGCTACACCTTC | CAWSVRAYGYTF
NA | TRBJ2-7 | TRBV5-4 | TRBD2 | TGTGCCAGCAGCTTGGGAGGACTAGCGGGAACCTACGAGCAGTACTTC | CASSLGGLAGTYEQYF
NA | TRBJ2-2 | TRBV19 | NA | TGTGCCAGTCTAGGGGAGAGACGGGGGAACACCGGGGAGCTGTTTTTT | CASLGERRGNTGELFF
NA | TRBJ2-2 | TRBV7-9 | NA | TGTGCCAGCAGCTTAGGTCTAGCTAACACCGGGGAGCTGTTTTTT | CASSLGLANTGELFF
once | TRBJ1-4 | TRBV7-2 | NA | TGTGCCAGCAGCCCCCTGGGGGCGGGTAATGAAAAACTGTTTTTT | CASSPLGAGNEKLFF
NA | TRBJ1-2 | TRBV7-9 | NA | TGTGCCAGCAGCGAAGAGGACCTATCTGGCTACACCTTC | CASSEEDLSGYTF
NA | TRBJ2-7 | TRBV5-1 | NA | TGCGCCAGCAGCTTGGGGGGCACGGGGGTCTACGAGCAGTACTTC | CASSLGGTGVYEQYF
NA | TRBJ2-1 | TRBV2 | NA | TGTGCCAGCAGCCTGGGGGTGGGGATTGAGCAGTTCTTC | CASSLGVGIEQFF
NA | TRBJ2-5 | TRBV7-9 | NA | TGTGCCAGCAGGCAAGAAGAGACCCAGTACTTC | CASRQEETQYF
NA | TRBJ2-7 | TRBV29-1 | NA | TGCAGCGTTGAGAAGGGGACTGGCTACGAGCAGTACTTC | CSVEKGTGYEQYF
once | TRBJ2-1 | TRBV25-1 | NA | TGTGCCAGCAGTGAACGAGTCCACAATGAGCAGTTCTTC | CASSERVHNEQFF
few | TRBJ1-1 | TRBV6-5 | NA | TGTGCCAGCAGTTCCGTGAACACTGAAGCTTTCTTT | CASSSVNTEAFF
NA | TRBJ1-1 | TRBV5-6 | NA | TGTGCCAGCAGCCAAGGGTGGGAGGAAGCTTTCTTT | CASSQGWEEAFF
NA | TRBJ2-1 | TRBV18 | TRBD1 | TGTGCCAGCTCACCCATACGGGGACAGGAGGAGTTCTTC | CASSPIRGQEEFF
NA | TRBJ2-5 | TRBV11-2 | NA | TGTGCCAGCAGCTCATCAACAGGACCCGTAGCGTCCCAGTACTTC | CASSSSTGPVASQYF
NA | TRBJ2-7 | TRBV5-1 | TRBD2 | TGCGCCAGCAGCTCGACTAGCGGGAGCACTGACGAGCAGTACTTC | CASSSTSGSTDEQYF
NA | TRBJ1-4 | TRBV7-9 | NA | TGTGCCAGCAGCCCTGGAGTGTTGTTGGAAAAACTGTTTTTT | CASSPGVLLEKLFF
NA | TRBJ1-5 | TRBV2 | NA | TGTGCCAGCAGCTTAGATATGAATCAGCCCCAGCATTTT | CASSLDMNQPQHF
NA | TRBJ1-1 | TRBV4-1 | NA | TGCGCCAGCAGCCAAGCGAGGACGACTGAAGCTTTCTTT | CASSQARTTEAFF
once | TRBJ1-2 | TRBV6-5 | NA | TGTGCCAGCAGGACAGAGTATGGCTACACCTTC | CASRTEYGYTF
NA | TRBJ2-5 | TRBV7-3 | NA | TGTGCCAGCAGCTTAGGGGGCTCGGGGAAAGAGACCCAGTACTTC | CASSLGGSGKETQYF
NA | TRBJ2-1 | TRBV6-1 | TRBD1 | TGTGCCAGCAGTGAAGACAGGGGCCCACCCAATGAGCAGTTCTTC | CASSEDRGPPNEQFF
NA | TRBJ2-3 | TRBV12-5 | NA | TGTGCTAGTGGTTTGGGAGATACGCAGTATTTT | CASGLGDTQYF
NA | TRBJ2-7 | TRBV4-1 | NA | TGCGCCAGCAGCCAGTATGAGAGGGATGGCTACGAGCAGTACTTC | CASSQYERDGYEQYF
NA | TRBJ2-1 | TRBV29-1 | TRBD2 | TGCAGCGTTGACGGGCGGGGGGGCCTGAGTTCCTACAATGAGCAGTTCTTC | CSVDGRGGLSSYNEQFF
NA | TRBJ2-3 | TRBV5-6 | TRBD2 | TGTGCCAGCAGCCACCTATTGGGGGGAGGGCCCGGTTGGTTT | CASSHLLGGGPGWF
NA | TRBJ2-2 | TRBV11-3 | NA | TGTGCCAGCAGCTTAGACGGGACGGCCGGGGAGCTGTTTTTT | CASSLDGTAGELFF
once | TRBJ1-2 | TRBV6-6 | NA | TGTGCCACCGGGGTAGGAGGCTATGGCTACACCTTC | CATGVGGYGYTF
NA | TRBJ2-5 | TRBV30 | TRBD2 | TGTGCCTGGAGTCGTCTAGCGGGGGGAGGAACCCAGTACTTC | CAWSRLAGGGTQYF
few | TRBJ1-5 | TRBV6-6 | NA | TGTGCCACCACTCTCGGAAGCAATCAGCCCCAGCATTTT | CATTLGSNQPQHF
NA | TRBJ1-5 | TRBV10-2 | NA | TGCGCCAGCGGAACGGGCAGCAATCAGCCCCAGCATTTT | CASGTGSNQPQHF
NA | TRBJ2-5 | TRBV5-4 | TRBD1 | TGTGCCAGCAGCTCCGGACAGGGACTGTTTGGGACCCAGTACTTC | CASSSGQGLFGTQYF
NA | TRBJ2-1 | TRBV5-4 | TRBD2 | TGTGCCAGCAGCGACACAAGGCGGGGGGGCCCGCAGTTCTTC | CASSDTRRGGPQFF
few | TRBJ1-2 | TRBV13 | NA | TGTGCCAGCCTAAACGGCTACACCTTC | CASLNGYTF
NA | TRBJ1-6 | TRBV7-2 | NA | TGTGCCAGCAGCGGCATAGGGACATCTCATTCACCCCTCCACTTT | CASSGIGTSHSPLHF
NA | TRBJ1-1 | TRBV2 | TRBD1 | TGTGCCGGAATTGGACAGGACGACGAAGCTTTCTTT | CAGIGQDDEAFF
NA | TRBJ1-5 | TRBV7-2 | NA | TGTGCCAGCAGCGTCACGATGGATCAGCCCCAGCATTTT | CASSVTMDQPQHF
NA | TRBJ2-2 | TRBV10-3 | NA | TGTGCCATCAGTGAGGGGATCGGGGAGCTGTTTTTT | CAISEGIGELFF
few | TRBJ2-7 | TRBV20-1 | NA | TGCAGTGCTCACGGGCCCTACGAGCAGTACTTC | CSAHGPYEQYF